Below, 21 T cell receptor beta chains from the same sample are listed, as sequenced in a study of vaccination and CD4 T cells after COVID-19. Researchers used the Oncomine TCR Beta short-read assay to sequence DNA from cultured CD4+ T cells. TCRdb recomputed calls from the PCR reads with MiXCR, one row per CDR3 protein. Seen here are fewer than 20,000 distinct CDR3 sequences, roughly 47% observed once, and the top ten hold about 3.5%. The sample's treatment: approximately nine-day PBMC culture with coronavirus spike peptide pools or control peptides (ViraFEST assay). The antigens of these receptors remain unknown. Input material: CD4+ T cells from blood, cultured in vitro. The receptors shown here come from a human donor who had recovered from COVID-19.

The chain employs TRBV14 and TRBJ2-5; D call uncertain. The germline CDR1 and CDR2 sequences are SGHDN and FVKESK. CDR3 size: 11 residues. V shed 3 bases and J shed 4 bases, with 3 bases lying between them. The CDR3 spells CASSQLETQYF. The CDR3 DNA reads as TGTGCCAGCAGCCAGTTAGAGACCCAGTACTTC.

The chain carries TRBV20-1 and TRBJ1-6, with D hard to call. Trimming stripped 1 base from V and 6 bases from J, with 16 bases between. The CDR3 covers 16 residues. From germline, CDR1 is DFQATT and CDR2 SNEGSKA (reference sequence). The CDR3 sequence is CSARAPVGGGNSPLHF. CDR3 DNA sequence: TGCAGTGCTAGAGCCCCTGTTGGCGGTGGTAATTCACCCCTCCACTTT.

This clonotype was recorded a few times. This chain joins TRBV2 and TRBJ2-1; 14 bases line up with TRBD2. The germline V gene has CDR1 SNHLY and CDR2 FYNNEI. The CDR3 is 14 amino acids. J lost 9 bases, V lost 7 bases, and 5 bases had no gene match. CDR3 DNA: TGTGCCAGCACCGGGACTAGCGGGAGCGTTGAGCAGTTCTTC. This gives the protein CASTGTSGSVEQFF.

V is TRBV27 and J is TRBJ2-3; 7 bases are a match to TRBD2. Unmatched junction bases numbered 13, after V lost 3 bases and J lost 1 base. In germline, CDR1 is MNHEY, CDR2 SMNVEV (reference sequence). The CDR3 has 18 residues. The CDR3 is CASSFSTMGSGGTDTQYF. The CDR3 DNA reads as TGTGCCAGCAGTTTTTCGACAATGGGCAGCGGGGGCACAGATACGCAGTATTTT.

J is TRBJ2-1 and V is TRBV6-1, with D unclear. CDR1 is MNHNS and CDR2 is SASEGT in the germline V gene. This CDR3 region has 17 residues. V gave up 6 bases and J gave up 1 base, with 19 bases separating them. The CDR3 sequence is CASSRDPRPWSYNEQFF. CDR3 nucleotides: TGTGCCAGCAGCCGCGACCCCCGGCCTTGGTCCTACAATGAGCAGTTCTTC.

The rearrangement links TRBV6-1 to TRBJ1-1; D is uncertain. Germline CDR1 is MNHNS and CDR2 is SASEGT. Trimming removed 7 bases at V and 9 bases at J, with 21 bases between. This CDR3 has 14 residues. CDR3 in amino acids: CASTGGRTPSQAFF. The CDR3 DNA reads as TGTGCCAGCACCGGAGGTAGGACCCCTAGTCAAGCTTTCTTT.

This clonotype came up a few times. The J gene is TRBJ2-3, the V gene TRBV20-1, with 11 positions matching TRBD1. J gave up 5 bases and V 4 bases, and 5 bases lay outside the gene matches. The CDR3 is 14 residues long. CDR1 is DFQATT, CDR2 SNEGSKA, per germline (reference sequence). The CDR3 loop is CSANPGQGGDTQYF. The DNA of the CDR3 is TGCAGTGCTAATCCGGGACAGGGGGGAGATACGCAGTATTTT.

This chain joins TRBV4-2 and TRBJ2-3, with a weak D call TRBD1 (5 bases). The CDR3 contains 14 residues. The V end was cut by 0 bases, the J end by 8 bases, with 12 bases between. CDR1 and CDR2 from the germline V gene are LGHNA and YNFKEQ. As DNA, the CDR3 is TGTGCCAGCAGCCAAGATATGGGGCGGCGTACGCAGTATTTT. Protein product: CASSQDMGRRTQYF.

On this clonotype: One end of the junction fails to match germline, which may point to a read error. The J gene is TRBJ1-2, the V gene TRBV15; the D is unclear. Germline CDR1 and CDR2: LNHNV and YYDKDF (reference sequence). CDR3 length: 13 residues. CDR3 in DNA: TGTACCACCAGCAGAGATGGGCTCTATGGCTACACCTTC. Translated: CTTSRDGLYGYTF.

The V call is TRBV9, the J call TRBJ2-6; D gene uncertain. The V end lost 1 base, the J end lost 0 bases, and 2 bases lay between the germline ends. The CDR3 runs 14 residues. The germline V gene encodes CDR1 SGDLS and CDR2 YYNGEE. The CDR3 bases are TGTGCCAGCAGCGTATTCTCTGGGGCCAACGTCCTGACTTTC. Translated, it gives CASSVFSGANVLTF.

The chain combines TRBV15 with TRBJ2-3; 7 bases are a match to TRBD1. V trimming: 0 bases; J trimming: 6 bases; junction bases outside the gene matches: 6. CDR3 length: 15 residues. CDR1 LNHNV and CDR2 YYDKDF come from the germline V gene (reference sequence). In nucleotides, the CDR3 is TGTGCCACCAGCAGAGAAAGGACAGGTTGGGATACGCAGTATTTT. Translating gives CATSRERTGWDTQYF.

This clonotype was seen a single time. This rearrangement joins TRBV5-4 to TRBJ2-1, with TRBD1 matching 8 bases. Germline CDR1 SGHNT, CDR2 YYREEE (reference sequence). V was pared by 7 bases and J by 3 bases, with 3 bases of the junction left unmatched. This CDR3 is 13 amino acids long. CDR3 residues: CASGQGLYNEQFF. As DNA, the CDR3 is TGTGCCAGCGGACAGGGCCTCTACAATGAGCAGTTCTTC. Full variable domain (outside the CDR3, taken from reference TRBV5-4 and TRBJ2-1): ETGVTQSPTHLIKTRGQQVTLRCSSQSGHNTVSWYQQALGQGPQFIFQYYREEENGRGNFPPRFSGLQFPNYSSELNVNALELDDSALYLCASGQGLYNEQFFGPGTRLTVL.

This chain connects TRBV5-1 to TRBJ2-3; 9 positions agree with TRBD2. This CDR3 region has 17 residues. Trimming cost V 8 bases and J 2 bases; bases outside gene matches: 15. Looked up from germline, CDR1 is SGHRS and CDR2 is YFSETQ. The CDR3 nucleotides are TGCGCCAGTACCCCACCGTCCGGGACTAGCCTCACAGATACGCAGTATTTT. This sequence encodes CASTPPSGTSLTDTQYF.

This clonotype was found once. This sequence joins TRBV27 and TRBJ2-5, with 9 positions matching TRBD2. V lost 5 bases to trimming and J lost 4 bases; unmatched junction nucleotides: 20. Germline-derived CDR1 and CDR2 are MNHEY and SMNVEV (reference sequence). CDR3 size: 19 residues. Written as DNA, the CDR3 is TGTGCCAGCAGTCCCCAGAGTTCTGATGTAGCGGGAGTCTTAGAGACCCAGTACTTC. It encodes CASSPQSSDVAGVLETQYF.

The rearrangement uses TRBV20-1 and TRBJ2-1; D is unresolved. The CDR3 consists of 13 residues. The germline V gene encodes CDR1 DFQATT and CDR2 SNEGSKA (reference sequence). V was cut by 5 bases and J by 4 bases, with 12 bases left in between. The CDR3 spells CSAFWTNYNEQFF. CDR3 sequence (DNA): TGCAGTGCTTTCTGGACCAATTACAATGAGCAGTTCTTC.

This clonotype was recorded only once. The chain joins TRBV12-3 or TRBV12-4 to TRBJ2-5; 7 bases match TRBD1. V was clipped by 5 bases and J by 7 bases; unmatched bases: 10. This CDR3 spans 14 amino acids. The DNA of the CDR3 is TGTGCCAGCAGTAACGGACAGGCTTTTATGACCCAGTACTTC. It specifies CASSNGQAFMTQYF.

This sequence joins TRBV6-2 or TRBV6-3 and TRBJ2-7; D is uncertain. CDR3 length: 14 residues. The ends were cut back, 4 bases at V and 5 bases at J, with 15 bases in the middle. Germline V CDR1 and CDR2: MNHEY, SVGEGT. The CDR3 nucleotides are TGTGCCAGCAGTTTCAGGCCCCCGGCGGACGAGCAGTACTTC. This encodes CASSFRPPADEQYF.

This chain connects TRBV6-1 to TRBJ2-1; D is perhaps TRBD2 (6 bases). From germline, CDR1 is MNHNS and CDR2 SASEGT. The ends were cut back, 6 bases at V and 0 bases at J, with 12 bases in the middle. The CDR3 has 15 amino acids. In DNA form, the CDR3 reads TGTGCCAGCAGCCTTAGCGGAAGCTCCTACAATGAGCAGTTCTTC. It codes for CASSLSGSSYNEQFF.

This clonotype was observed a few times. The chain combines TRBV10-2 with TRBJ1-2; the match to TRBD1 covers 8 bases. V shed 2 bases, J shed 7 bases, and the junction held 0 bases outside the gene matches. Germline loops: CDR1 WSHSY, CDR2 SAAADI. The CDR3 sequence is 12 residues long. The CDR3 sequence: CASSEDRGGYTF. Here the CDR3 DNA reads TGCGCCAGCAGTGAGGACAGGGGTGGCTACACCTTC.

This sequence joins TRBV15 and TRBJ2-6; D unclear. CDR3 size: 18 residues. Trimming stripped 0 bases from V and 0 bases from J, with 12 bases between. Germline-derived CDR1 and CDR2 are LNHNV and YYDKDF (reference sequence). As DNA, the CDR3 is TGTGCCACCAGCAGAGATCTGGGCAGCAGCTCTGGGGCCAACGTCCTGACTTTC. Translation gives CATSRDLGSSSGANVLTF.

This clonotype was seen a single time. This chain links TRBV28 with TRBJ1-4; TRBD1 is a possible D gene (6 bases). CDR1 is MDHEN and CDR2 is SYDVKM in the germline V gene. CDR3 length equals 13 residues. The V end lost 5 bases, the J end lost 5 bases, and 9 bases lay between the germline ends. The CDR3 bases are TGTGCCAGCAGTCCCAGGGGAAATGAAAAACTGTTTTTT. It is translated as CASSPRGNEKLFF.